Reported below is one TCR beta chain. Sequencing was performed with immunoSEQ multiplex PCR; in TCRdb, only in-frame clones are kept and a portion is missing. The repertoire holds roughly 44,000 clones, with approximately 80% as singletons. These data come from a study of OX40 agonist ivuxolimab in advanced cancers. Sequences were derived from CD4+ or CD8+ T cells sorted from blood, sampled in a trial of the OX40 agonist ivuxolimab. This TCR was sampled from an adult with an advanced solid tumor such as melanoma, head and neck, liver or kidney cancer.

DNA for the CDR3: TGCGCCAGCAGTACCGAGCGGGGTCCCAACTATAATTCACCCCTCCACTTT. Translation: CASSTERGPNYNSPLHF. This rearrangement joins TRBV23-1 to TRBJ1-6; unclear D gene. TRBV23-1 is sorted into the ORF group, with uncertain function. The V end was cut by 5 bases, the J end by 3 bases, with 17 bases between. This CDR3 contains 17 residues.